Below are 2 T cell receptor beta chains sequenced from a single sample in a study of regulatory T cells in long-lasting Graves disease. Noted time point: newly diagnosed GD, antithyroid drugs for less than 3 months. Making the TCR library involved RNA that had been extracted from PBMCs. According to the study, TCR beta libraries were built with iRepertoire HTBI primers and CDR3-region Arm-PCR. MiXCR was run by TCRdb on the multiplex PCR reads, yielding one entry per CDR3 protein. The table includes around 420,000 distinct CDR3 sequences, 15% to 19% detected once. The sample in question was peripheral blood mononuclear cells (PBMCs), obtained at new diagnosis, from a patient treated with antithyroid drugs. The receptors come from a female donor with Graves disease.

In this sample, this clonotype turned up many times. CDR3 DNA sequence: TGTGCCAGCAGTTTAGGGTTCGGGACAGGGGATGAAAAACTGTTTTTT. Its translation is CASSLGFGTGDEKLFF. This sequence joins TRBV27 and TRBJ1-4; 10 bases match TRBD1. Germline CDR1 MNHEY, CDR2 SMNVEV (reference sequence). J was trimmed by 6 bases and V by 2 bases; bases with no gene match: 6. This CDR3 region has 16 residues.

This sequence joins TRBV6-1 and TRBJ1-5; D ambiguous. V was trimmed by 8 bases and J by 0 bases, leaving 14 bases between them. This CDR3 is built from 15 residues. Germline values: CDR1 MNHNS, CDR2 SASEGT. CDR3 DNA sequence: TGTGCCAGCCTCCGGGAGCTTTATAGCAATCAGCCCCAGCATTTT. This codes for CASLRELYSNQPQHF.